This T cell receptor (beta chain) was identified during a study of PD-1 blockade in mismatch repair-deficient tumors. Study-level results: Rapid post-treatment expansion, then contraction, generally preceding radiologic response, marked tumor-resident clones.

The table lists this clone with a count of one. The antigen remains unidentified. This CDR3 comprises 14 residues. The germline V and J ends were trimmed by 2 bases and 5 bases, with 10 bases remaining between them. Germline CDR1 MNHEY, CDR2 SMNVEV (reference sequence). Using immunoSEQ multiplex PCR, the repertoire was profiled, and TCRdb retains in-frame clones only, with some absent. The table lists more than 95,000 clones, about 85% of them singletons. The V and J genes are TRBV27 and TRBJ2-1; D might be TRBD2 (5 bases). This specimen consisted of peripheral blood, obtained 44 weeks after starting pembrolizumab. This TCR came from an adult with mismatch repair-deficient cancer. CDR3 in amino acids: CASSLDWGDNEQFF. CDR3 bases: TGTGCCAGCAGTTTAGACTGGGGAGACAATGAGCAGTTCTTC.